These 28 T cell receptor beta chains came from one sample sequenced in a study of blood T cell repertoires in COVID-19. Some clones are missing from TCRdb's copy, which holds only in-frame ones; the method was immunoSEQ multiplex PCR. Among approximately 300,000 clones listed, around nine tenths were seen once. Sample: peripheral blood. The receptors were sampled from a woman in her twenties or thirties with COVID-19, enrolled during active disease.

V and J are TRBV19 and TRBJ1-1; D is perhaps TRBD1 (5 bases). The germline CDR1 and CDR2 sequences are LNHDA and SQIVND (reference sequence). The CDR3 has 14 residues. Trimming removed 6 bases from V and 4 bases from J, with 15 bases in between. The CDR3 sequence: CASRGPGRGTEAFF. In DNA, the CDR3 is TGTGCCAGTAGGGGGCCCGGACGTGGCACTGAAGCTTTCTTT.

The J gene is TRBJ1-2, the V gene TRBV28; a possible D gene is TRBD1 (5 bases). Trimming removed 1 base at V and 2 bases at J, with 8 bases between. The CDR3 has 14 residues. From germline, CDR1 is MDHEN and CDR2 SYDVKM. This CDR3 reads CASSLFSGNYGYTF. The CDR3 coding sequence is TGTGCCAGCAGTTTATTTTCAGGGAACTATGGCTACACCTTC.

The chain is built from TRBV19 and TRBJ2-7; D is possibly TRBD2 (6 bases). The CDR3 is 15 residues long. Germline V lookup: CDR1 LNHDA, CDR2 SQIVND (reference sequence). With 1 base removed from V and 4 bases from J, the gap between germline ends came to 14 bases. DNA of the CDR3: TGTGCCAGTAGTATAGTTGCGGGATCAGCTTACGAGCAGTACTTC. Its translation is CASSIVAGSAYEQYF.

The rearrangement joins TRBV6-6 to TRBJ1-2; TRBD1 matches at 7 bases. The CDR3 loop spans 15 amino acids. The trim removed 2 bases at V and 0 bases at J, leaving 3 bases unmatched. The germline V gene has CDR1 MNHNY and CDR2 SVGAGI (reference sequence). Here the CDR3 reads CASSYRDRANYGYTF. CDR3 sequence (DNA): TGTGCCAGCAGTTACCGGGACAGAGCTAACTATGGCTACACCTTC.

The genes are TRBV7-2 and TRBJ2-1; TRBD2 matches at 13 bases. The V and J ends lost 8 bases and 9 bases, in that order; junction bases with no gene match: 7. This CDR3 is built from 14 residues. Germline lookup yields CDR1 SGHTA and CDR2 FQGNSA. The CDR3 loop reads CASAGLAGNGEQFF. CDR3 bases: TGTGCCAGCGCGGGACTAGCGGGAAACGGTGAGCAGTTCTTC.

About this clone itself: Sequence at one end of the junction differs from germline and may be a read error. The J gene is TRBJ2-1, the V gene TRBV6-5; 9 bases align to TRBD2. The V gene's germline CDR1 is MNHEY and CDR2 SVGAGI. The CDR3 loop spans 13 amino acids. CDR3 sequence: CASSYSGGGVLVF. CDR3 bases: TGTGCCAGCAGTTACTCAGGCGGGGGGGTGCTGGTCTTC.

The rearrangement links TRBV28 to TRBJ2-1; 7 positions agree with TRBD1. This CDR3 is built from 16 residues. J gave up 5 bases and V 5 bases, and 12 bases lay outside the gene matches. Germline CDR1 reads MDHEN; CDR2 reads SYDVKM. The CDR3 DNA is TGTGCCAGCAGTCCCTTACCGGGACAGAGCCACAATGAGCAGTTCTTC. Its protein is CASSPLPGQSHNEQFF.

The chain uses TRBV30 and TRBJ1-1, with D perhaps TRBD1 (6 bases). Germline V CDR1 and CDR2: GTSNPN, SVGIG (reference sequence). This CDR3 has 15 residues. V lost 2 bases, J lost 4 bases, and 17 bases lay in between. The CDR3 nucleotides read TGTGCCTGGAGTACCCAGGGTTTGGGGGCCACTGAAGCTTTCTTT. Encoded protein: CAWSTQGLGATEAFF.

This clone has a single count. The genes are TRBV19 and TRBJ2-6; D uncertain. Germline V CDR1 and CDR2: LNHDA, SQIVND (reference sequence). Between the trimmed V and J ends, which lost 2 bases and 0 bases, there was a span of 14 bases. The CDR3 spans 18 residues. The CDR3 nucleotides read TGTGCCAGTAGTATAATCGCAGGCCCACTCTCTGGGGCCAACGTCCTGACTTTC. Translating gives CASSIIAGPLSGANVLTF.

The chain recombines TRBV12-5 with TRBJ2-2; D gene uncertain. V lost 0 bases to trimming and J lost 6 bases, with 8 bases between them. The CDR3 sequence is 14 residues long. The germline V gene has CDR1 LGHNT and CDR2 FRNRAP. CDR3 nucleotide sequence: TGTGCTAGTGGTTTGGTCCCATGGCCCGGGGAGCTGTTTTTT. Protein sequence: CASGLVPWPGELFF. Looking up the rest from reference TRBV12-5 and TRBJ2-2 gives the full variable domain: DARVTQTPRHKVTEMGQEVTMRCQPILGHNTVFWYRQTMMQGLELLAYFRNRAPLDDSGMPKDRFSAEMPDATLATLKIQPSEPRDSAVYFCASGLVPWPGELFFGEGSRLTVL.

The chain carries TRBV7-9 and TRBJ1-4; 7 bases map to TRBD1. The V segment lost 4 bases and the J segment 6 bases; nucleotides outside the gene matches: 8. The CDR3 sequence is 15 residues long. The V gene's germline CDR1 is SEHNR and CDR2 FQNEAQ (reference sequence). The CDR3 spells CASSSYRGSDEKLFF. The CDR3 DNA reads TGTGCCAGCAGCTCCTACAGGGGAAGCGATGAAAAACTGTTTTTT.

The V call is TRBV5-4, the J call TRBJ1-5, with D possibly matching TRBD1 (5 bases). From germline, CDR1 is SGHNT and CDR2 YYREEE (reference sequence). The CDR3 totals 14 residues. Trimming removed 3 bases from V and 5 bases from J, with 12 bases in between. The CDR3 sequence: CASSSRGSDQPQHF. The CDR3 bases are TGTGCCAGCAGCTCACGGGGGTCCGATCAGCCCCAGCATTTT.

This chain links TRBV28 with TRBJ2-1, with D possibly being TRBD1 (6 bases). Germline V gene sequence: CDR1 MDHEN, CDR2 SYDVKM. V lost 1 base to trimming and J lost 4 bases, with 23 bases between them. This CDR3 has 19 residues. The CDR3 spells CASSLFGIRGSKVYNEQFF. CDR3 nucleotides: TGTGCCAGCAGTTTATTTGGGATCAGGGGAAGCAAGGTTTACAATGAGCAGTTCTTC.

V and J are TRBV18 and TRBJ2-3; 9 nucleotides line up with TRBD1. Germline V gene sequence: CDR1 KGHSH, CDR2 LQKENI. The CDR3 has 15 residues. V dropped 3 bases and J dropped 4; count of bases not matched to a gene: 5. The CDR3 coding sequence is TGTGCCAGCTCACCGAGCGGACAGGGGCCAGATACGCAGTATTTT. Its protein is CASSPSGQGPDTQYF.

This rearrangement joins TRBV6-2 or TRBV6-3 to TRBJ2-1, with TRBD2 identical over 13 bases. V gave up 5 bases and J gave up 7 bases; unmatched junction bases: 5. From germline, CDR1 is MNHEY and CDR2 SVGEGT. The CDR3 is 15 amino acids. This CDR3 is CASSTGLAGINEQFF. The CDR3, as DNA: TGTGCCAGCAGTACGGGACTAGCGGGGATAAATGAGCAGTTCTTC.

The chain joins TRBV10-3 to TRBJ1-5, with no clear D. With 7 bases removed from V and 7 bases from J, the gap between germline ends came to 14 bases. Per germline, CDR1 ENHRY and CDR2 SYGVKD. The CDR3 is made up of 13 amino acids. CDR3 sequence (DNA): TGTGCCATCAATCGGCAGGTTGGCCAGCCCCAGCATTTT. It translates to CAINRQVGQPQHF.

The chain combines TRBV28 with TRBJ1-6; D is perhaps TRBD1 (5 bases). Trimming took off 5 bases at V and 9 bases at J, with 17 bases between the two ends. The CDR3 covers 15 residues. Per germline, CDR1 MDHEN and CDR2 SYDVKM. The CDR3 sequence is CASSTPGGVGSPLHF. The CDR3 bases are TGTGCCAGCAGTACCCCGGGAGGGGTGGGTTCACCCCTCCACTTT.

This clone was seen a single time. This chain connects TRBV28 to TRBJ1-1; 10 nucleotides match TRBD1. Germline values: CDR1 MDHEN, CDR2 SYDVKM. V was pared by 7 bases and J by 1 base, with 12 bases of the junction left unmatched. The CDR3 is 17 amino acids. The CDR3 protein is CASTSGSGQGSNTEAFF. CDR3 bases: TGTGCCAGCACCTCCGGATCGGGACAGGGGTCGAACACTGAAGCTTTCTTT. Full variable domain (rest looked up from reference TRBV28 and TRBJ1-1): DVKVTQSSRYLVKRTGEKVFLECVQDMDHENMFWYRQDPGLGLRLIYFSYDVKMKEKGDIPEGYSVSREKKERFSLILESASTNQTSMYLCASTSGSGQGSNTEAFFGQGTRLTVV.

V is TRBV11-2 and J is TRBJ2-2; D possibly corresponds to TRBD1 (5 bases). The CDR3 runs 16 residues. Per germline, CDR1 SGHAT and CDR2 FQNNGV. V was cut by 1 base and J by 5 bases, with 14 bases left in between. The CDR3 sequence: CASSLGQGEMTGELFF. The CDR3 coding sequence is TGTGCCAGCAGCTTAGGGCAGGGCGAGATGACCGGGGAGCTGTTTTTT. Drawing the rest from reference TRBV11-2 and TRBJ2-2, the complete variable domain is EAGVAQSPRYKIIEKRQSVAFWCNPISGHATLYWYQQILGQGPKLLIQFQNNGVVDDSQLPKDRFSAERLKGVDSTLKIQPAKLEDSAVYLCASSLGQGEMTGELFFGEGSRLTVL.

As DNA, the CDR3 is TGTGCCAGCAGCATGACAGGGGTCCTGGAAAAACTGTTTTTT. Translation: CASSMTGVLEKLFF. This chain joins TRBV7-9 and TRBJ1-4; TRBD1 aligns across 8 bases. The germline V gene has CDR1 SEHNR and CDR2 FQNEAQ (reference sequence). The CDR3 is made up of 14 amino acids. With V trimmed by 5 bases and J by 8 bases, 7 bases remained unmatched.

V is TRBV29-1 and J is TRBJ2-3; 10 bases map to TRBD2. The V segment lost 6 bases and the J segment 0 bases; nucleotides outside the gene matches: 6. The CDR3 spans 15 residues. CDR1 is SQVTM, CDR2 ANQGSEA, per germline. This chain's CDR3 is CSVGGTSVSTDTQYF. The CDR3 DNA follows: TGCAGCGTGGGAGGGACTAGCGTAAGCACAGATACGCAGTATTTT.

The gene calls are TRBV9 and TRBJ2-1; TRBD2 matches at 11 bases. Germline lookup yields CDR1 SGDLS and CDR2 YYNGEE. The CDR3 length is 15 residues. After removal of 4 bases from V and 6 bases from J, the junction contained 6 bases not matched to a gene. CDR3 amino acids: CASSKLAGESNEQFF. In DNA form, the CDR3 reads TGTGCCAGCAGCAAACTAGCGGGAGAGAGCAATGAGCAGTTCTTC. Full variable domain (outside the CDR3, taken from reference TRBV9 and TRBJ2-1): DSGVTQTPKHLITATGQRVTLRCSPRSGDLSVYWYQQSLDQGLQFLIQYYNGEERAKGNILERFSAQQFPDLHSELNLSSLELGDSALYFCASSKLAGESNEQFFGPGTRLTVL.

The CDR3, as DNA: TGTGCCAGCAGTTTATTGGGGGGGCGGCGTGCGAACGAGCAGTACTTC. This sequence encodes CASSLLGGRRANEQYF. The chain employs TRBV28 and TRBJ2-7, with TRBD2 as a possible D gene (7 bases). The germline CDR1 and CDR2 sequences are MDHEN and SYDVKM. CDR3 length: 16 residues. The V and J ends lost 1 base and 5 bases respectively, with 18 bases between them.

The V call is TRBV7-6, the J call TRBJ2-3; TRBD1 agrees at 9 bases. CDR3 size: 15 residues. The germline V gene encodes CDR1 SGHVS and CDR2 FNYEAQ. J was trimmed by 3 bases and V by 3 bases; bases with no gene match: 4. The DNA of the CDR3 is TGTGCCAGCAGCTTGACCGGGACAGGGACAGATACGCAGTATTTT. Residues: CASSLTGTGTDTQYF.

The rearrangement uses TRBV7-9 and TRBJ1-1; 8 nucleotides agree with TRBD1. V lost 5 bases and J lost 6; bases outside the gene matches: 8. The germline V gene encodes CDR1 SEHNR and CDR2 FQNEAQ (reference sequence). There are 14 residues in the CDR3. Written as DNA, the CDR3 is TGTGCCAGCAGCCTACAGGGGGAAGTCGCTGAAGCTTTCTTT. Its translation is CASSLQGEVAEAFF.

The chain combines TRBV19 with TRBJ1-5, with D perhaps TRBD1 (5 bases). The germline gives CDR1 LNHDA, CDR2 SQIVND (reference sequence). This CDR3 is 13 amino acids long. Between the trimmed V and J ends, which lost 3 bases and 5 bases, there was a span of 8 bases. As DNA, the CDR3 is TGTGCCAGTAGTATGCAGGGCGATCAGCCCCAGCATTTT. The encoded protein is CASSMQGDQPQHF.

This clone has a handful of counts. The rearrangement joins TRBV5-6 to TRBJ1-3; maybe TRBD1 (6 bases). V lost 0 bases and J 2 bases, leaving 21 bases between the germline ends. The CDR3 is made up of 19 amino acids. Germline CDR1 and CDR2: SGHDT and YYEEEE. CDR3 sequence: CASSLAGAESWGAGNTIYF. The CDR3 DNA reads TGTGCCAGCAGCTTGGCAGGGGCTGAGAGTTGGGGAGCTGGAAACACCATATATTTT.

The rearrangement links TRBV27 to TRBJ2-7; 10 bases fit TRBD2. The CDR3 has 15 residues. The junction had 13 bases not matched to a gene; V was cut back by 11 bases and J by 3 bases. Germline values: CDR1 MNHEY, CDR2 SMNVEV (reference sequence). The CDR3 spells CAGLPSASGSYEQYF. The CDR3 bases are TGTGCCGGCCTCCCGAGTGCTAGCGGGAGCTACGAGCAGTACTTC.